The entry below gives a single TCR beta chain sequence along with its context. These data are taken from a study of blood T cell repertoires in COVID-19. Study overall: The analysed material was cDNA or gDNA that came from T cells, B-cell-depleted T cells, or PBMCs.

The germline CDR1 and CDR2 sequences are KGHDR and SFDVKD. The V and J ends lost 2 bases and 0 bases respectively, with 7 bases between them. This CDR3 contains 15 residues. TCRdb keeps only in-frame clones here, not all; method: immunoSEQ multiplex PCR. Among fewer than 250,000 clones listed, about nine tenths were seen once. The sequence derives from a man aged 60 to 69 who had recovered from COVID-19. The J gene is TRBJ2-1, the V gene TRBV24-1; no firm D call. The source material was peripheral blood. The CDR3 loop is CATSDSPSSYNEQFF. As DNA, the CDR3 is TGTGCCACCAGTGATTCCCCGAGCTCCTACAATGAGCAGTTCTTC.